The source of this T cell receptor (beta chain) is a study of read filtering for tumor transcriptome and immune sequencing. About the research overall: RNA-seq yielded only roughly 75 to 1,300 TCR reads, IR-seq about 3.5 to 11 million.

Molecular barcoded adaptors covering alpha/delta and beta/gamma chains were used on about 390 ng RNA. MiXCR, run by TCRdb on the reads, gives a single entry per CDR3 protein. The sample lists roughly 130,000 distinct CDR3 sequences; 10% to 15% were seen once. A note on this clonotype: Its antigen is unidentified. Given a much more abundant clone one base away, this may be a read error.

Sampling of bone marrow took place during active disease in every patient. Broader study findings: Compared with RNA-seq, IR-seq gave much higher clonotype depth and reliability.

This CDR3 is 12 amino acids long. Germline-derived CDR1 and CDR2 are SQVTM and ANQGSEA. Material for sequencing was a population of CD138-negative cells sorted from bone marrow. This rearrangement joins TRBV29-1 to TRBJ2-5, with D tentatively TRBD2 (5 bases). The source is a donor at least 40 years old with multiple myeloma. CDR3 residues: CSVNGEQEPQYF. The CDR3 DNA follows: TGCAGCGTTAACGGGGAGCAAGAGCCCCAGTACTTC.